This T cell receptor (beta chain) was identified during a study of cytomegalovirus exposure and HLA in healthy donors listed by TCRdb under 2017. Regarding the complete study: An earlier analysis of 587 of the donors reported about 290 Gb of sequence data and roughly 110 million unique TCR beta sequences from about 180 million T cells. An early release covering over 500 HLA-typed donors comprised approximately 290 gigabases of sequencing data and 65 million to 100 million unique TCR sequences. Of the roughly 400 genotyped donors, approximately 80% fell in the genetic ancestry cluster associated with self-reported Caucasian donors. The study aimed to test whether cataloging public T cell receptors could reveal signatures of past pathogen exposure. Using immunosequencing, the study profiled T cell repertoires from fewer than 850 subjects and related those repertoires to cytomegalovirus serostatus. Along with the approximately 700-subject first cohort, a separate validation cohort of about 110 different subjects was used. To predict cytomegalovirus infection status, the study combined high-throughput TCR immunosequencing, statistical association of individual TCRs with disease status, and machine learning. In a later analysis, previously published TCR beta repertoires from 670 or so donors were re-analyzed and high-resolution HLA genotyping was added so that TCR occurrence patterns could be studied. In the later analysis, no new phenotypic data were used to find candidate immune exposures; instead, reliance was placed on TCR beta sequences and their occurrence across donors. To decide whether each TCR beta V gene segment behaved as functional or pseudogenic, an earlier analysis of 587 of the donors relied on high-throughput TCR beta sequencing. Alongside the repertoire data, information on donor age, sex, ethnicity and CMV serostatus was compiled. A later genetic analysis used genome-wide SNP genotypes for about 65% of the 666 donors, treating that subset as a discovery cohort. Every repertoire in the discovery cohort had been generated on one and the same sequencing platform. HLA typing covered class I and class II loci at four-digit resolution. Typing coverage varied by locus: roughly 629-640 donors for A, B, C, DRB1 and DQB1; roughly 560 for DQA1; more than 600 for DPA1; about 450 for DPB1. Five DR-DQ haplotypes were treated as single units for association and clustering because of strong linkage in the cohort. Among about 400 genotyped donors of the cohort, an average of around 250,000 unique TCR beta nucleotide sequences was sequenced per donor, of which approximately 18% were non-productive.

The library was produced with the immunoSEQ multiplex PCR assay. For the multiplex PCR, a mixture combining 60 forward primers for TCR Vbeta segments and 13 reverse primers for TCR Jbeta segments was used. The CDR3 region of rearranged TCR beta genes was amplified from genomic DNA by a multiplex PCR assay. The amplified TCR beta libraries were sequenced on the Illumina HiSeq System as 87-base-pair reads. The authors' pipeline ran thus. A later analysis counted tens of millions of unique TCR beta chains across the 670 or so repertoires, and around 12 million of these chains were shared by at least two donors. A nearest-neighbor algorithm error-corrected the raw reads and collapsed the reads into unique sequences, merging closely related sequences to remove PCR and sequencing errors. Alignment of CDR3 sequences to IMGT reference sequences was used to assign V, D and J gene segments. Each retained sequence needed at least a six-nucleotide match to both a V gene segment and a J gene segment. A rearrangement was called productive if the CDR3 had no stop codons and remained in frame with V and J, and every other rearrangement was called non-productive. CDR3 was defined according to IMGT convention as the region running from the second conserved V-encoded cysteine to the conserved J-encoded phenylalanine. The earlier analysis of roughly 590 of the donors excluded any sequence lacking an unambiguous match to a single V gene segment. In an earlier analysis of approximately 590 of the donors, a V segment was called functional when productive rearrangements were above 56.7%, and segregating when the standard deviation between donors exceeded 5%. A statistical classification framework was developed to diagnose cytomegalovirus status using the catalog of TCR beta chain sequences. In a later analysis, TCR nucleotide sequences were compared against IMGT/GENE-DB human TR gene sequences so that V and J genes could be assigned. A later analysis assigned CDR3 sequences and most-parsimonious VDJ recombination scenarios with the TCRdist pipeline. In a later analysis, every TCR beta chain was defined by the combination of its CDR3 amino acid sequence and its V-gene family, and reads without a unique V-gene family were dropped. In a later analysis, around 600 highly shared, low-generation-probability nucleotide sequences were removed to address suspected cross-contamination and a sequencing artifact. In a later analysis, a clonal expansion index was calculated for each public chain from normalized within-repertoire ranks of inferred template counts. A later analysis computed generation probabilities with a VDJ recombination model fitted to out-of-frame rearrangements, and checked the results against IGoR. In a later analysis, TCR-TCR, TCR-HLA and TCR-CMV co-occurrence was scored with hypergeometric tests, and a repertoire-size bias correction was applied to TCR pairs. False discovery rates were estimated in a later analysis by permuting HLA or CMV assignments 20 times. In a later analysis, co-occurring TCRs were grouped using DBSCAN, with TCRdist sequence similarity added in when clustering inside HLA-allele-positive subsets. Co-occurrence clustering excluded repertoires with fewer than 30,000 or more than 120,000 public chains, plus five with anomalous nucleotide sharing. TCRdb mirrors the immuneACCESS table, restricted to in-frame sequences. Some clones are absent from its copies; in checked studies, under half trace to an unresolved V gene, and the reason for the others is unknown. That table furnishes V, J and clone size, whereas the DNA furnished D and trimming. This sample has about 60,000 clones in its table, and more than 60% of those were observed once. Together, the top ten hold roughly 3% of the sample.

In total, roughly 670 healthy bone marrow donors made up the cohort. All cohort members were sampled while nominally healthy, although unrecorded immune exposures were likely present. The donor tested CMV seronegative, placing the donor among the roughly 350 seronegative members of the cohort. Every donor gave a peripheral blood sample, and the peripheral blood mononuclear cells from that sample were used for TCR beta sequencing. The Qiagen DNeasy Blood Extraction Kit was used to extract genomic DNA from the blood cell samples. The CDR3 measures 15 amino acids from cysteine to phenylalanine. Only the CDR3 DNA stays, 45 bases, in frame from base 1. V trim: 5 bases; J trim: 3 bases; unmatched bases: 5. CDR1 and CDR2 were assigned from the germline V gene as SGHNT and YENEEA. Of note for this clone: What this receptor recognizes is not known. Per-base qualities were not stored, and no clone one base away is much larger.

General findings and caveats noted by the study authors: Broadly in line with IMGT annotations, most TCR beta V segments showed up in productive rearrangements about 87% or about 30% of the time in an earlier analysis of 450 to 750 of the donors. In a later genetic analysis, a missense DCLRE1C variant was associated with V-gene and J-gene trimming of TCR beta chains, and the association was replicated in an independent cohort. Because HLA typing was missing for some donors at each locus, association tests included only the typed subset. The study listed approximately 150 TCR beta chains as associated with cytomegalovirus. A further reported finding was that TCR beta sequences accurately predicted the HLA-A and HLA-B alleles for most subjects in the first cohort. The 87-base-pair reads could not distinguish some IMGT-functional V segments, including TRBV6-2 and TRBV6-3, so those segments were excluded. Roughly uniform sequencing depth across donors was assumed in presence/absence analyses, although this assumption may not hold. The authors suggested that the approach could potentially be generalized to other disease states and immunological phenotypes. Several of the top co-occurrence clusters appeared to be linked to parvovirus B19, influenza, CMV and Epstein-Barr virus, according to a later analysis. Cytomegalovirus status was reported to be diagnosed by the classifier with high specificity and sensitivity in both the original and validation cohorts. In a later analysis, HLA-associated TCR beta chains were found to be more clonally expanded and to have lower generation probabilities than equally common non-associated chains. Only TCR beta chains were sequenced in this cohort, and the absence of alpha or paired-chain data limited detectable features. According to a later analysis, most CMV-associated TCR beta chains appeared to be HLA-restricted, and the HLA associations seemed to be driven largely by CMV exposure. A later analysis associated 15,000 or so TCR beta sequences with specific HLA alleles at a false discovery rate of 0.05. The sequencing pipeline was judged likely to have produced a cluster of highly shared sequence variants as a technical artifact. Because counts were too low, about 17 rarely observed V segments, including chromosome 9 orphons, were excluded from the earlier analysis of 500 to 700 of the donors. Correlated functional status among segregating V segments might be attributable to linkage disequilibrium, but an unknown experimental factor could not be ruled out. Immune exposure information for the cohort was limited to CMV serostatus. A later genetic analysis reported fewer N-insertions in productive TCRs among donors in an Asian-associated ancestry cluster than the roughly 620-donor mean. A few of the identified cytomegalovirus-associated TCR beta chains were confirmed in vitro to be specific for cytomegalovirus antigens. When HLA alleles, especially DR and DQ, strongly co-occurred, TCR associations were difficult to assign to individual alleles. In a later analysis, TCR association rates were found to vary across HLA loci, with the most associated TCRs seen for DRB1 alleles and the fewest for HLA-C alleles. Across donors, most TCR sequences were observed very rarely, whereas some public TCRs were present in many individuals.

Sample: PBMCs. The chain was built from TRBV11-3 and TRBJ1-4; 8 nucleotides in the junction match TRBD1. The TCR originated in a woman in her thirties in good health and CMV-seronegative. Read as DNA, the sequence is TGTGCCAGCAGCGAACAGGGGGGACCTAATGAAAAACTGTTTTTT. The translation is CASSEQGGPNEKLFF.